What follows is one TCR beta chain and its context. What it recognizes is unknown. This sample was taken from a study of CD8 T cell repertoires and HIV-1 epitope variants. On the study more broadly: Epitopes were three Gag families plus Nef HW9 and YT9. Study-level results: Most of the nine antigen-specific clonotypes appeared cross-reactive to autologous or escape variants.

The assay was immunoSEQ multiplex PCR, and TCRdb's table has in-frame clones only and misses some. Among about 2,700 clones listed, under 70% were seen once. Germline CDR1 MDHEN, CDR2 SYDVKM. The CDR3 runs 13 residues. Sequencing input: cultured CD8+ T cells derived from PBMCs. V usage is TRBV28 and J usage is TRBJ2-2; 9 positions agree with TRBD2. This TCR came from a male donor with HIV. The CDR3: CGMKREDTGELFF. The CDR3 DNA reads as TGTGGTATGAAGCGGGAGGACACCGGGGAGCTGTTTTTT.